The rows below give T cell receptor beta chains drawn from one sample of a study of cytomegalovirus exposure and HLA in healthy donors. The protocol was immunoSEQ multiplex PCR, while the TCRdb copy is restricted to in-frame clones and leaves out a portion. The repertoire holds hundreds of thousands of clones, with more than 75% as singletons. Sequencing was done on a sample of PBMCs. These receptors were taken from a man aged 18 to 29 in good health and CMV-seropositive. Each CDR3 is given with its conserved first and last residue. Fields, in order: V gene, clone size, J gene, D gene, CDR3 protein, CDR3 DNA. D genes are given only for firm matches. Clone size appears in some rows only: once, few, many, or a class for an expanded clone.

TRBV5-4	NA	TRBJ2-7	NA	CASSTKDREQYF	TGTGCCAGCAGCACAAAGGACCGAGAGCAGTACTTC
TRBV28	NA	TRBJ1-2	TRBD1	CASSLGTEIWYGYTF	TGTGCCAGCAGTTTGGGGACAGAGATATGGTATGGCTACACCTTC
TRBV19	few	TRBJ2-2	NA	CASMGLTSNTGELFF	TGTGCCAGTATGGGGCTAACGTCGAACACCGGGGAGCTGTTTTTT
TRBV6-1	once	TRBJ1-2	NA	CASSEAYGTDRGYTF	TGTGCCAGCAGTGAAGCCTATGGGACGGACCGTGGCTACACCTTC
TRBV30	NA	TRBJ2-2	TRBD1	CAWGPGTGRGGELFF	TGTGCCTGGGGTCCCGGGACAGGGAGAGGGGGGGAGCTGTTTTTT
TRBV4-2	NA	TRBJ1-2	NA	CASSQWSTGASDGYTF	TGTGCCAGCAGCCAATGGTCGACCGGGGCATCAGACGGCTACACCTTC
TRBV27	NA	TRBJ2-1	NA	CASSFPDTRVAEQFF	TGTGCCAGCAGTTTCCCCGACACTAGGGTGGCTGAGCAGTTCTTC
TRBV4-1	NA	TRBJ1-5	NA	CASSQTPGVGNQPQHF	TGCGCCAGCAGCCAGACCCCAGGGGTAGGCAATCAGCCCCAGCATTTT
TRBV4-3	NA	TRBJ1-2	TRBD1	CASSQGAGDRDYGYTF	TGCGCCAGCAGCCAAGGAGCGGGAGACAGGGATTATGGCTACACCTTC
TRBV20-1	NA	TRBJ1-2	NA	CSPGTDGGYTF	TGCAGTCCTGGGACGGACGGCGGCTACACCTTC
TRBV27	NA	TRBJ2-1	TRBD2	CASGRGTSGMHEQFF	TGTGCCAGCGGCAGAGGGACTAGCGGGATGCATGAGCAGTTCTTC
TRBV30	NA	TRBJ1-4	NA	CAWSVPPGVNEKLFF	TGTGCCTGGAGTGTACCGCCGGGGGTGAATGAAAAACTGTTTTTT
TRBV27	NA	TRBJ1-5	TRBD1	CASSELQGTQPQHF	TGTGCCAGCAGTGAGTTACAGGGGACACAGCCCCAGCATTTT
TRBV29-1	NA	TRBJ2-1	NA	CSVGTSSSYNEQFF	TGCAGCGTGGGGACTTCCAGCTCCTACAATGAGCAGTTCTTC
TRBV30	NA	TRBJ2-7	NA	CAWMASGHLSAGGEQYF	TGTGCCTGGATGGCGAGCGGGCATCTCTCTGCGGGCGGGGAGCAGTACTTC
TRBV4-1	NA	TRBJ2-3	NA	CASSQDHLTDTQYF	TGCGCCAGCAGCCAAGATCACTTGACAGATACGCAGTATTTT
TRBV27	NA	TRBJ1-2	TRBD1	CASSARDRDYGYTF	TGTGCCAGCAGTGCGAGGGACAGAGACTATGGCTACACCTTC
TRBV6-4	NA	TRBJ1-2	NA	CASSLDIGYGYTF	TGTGCCAGCAGCCTCGACATTGGCTATGGCTACACCTTC
TRBV11-3	few	TRBJ2-2	NA	CASSYDRKTGELFF	TGTGCCAGCAGCTACGACAGGAAAACCGGGGAGCTGTTTTTT
TRBV27	NA	TRBJ2-7	TRBD1	CASSPAGTGQYEQYF	TGTGCCAGCAGTCCCGCCGGGACAGGGCAGTACGAGCAGTACTTC
TRBV6-1	NA	TRBJ2-3	NA	CASTTGADTQYF	TGTGCCAGCACCACAGGTGCAGATACGCAGTATTTT
TRBV28	NA	TRBJ1-1	NA	CASSRGGANTEAFF	TGTGCCAGCAGCCGAGGGGGTGCGAACACTGAAGCTTTCTTT
TRBV5-4	NA	TRBJ2-2	TRBD2	CASSLARLAGAGGELFF	TGTGCCAGCAGCTTAGCAAGGCTAGCGGGAGCAGGCGGGGAGCTGTTTTTT
TRBV4-1	NA	TRBJ1-2	TRBD1	CASSQSPTGGSGYGYTF	TGCGCCAGCAGCCAATCGCCCACAGGGGGCTCGGGCTATGGCTACACCTTC
TRBV5-1	NA	TRBJ2-5	TRBD1	CASTLLGDRVQTQYF	TGCGCCAGCACCCTCCTCGGGGACAGGGTGCAGACCCAGTACTTC
TRBV4-2	NA	TRBJ1-5	NA	CASSQASGGGWPQHF	TGTGCCAGCAGCCAAGCGTCCGGCGGAGGGTGGCCCCAGCATTTT
TRBV4-1	NA	TRBJ2-7	NA	CASSHLSGYSYEQYF	TGCGCCAGCAGCCACCTCTCGGGCTACTCCTACGAGCAGTACTTC
TRBV29-1	once	TRBJ2-5	NA	CSVDRGFQETQYF	TGCAGCGTTGACAGGGGTTTCCAAGAGACCCAGTACTTC
TRBV18	NA	TRBJ1-5	TRBD1	CASSPVTGDDQPQHF	TGTGCCAGCTCACCAGTCACAGGGGACGATCAGCCCCAGCATTTT
TRBV30	once	TRBJ1-1	NA	CAWSHPPGAVEEAFF	TGTGCCTGGAGTCATCCACCCGGGGCGGTCGAGGAAGCTTTCTTT
TRBV2	NA	TRBJ1-1	NA	CASSEGVWLSEAFF	TGTGCCAGCAGTGAGGGGGTCTGGCTCTCTGAAGCTTTCTTT
TRBV13	NA	TRBJ2-7	NA	CASSLGAGGEQYF	TGTGCCAGCAGCTTAGGGGCCGGGGGCGAGCAGTACTTC
TRBV29-1	NA	TRBJ2-1	NA	CSVVDRSSYNEQFF	TGCAGCGTTGTAGACAGAAGCTCCTACAATGAGCAGTTCTTC
TRBV28	NA	TRBJ1-1	NA	CASNFGVTLTSAFF	TGTGCCAGCAACTTCGGGGTTACCCTTACGTCGGCTTTCTTT
TRBV7-8	NA	TRBJ2-1	TRBD2	CASRQTSGYFNEQFF	TGTGCCAGCAGGCAGACTAGCGGGTATTTCAATGAGCAGTTCTTC
TRBV6-6	NA	TRBJ1-1	NA	CASSYGRGPMNTEAFF	TGTGCCAGCAGTTACGGCAGGGGTCCCATGAACACTGAAGCTTTCTTT
TRBV4-1	NA	TRBJ1-5	TRBD1	CASSQQGGRSNQPQHF	TGCGCCAGCAGCCAACAGGGGGGTCGGAGCAATCAGCCCCAGCATTTT
TRBV19	NA	TRBJ1-3	NA	CASTHRAEGNTIYF	TGTGCCAGTACCCACCGGGCTGAAGGAAACACCATATATTTT
TRBV10-3	NA	TRBJ1-2	TRBD1	CAISDGTEHNYGYTF	TGTGCCATCAGTGACGGGACAGAACATAACTATGGCTACACCTTC
TRBV11-2	NA	TRBJ2-2	NA	CASSTVRGPGELFF	TGTGCCAGCAGCACCGTTAGGGGCCCCGGGGAGCTGTTTTTT
TRBV5-6	NA	TRBJ2-6	NA	CASSEGVSGANVLTF	TGTGCCAGCAGTGAGGGAGTCTCTGGGGCCAACGTCCTGACTTTC
TRBV10-3	NA	TRBJ1-2	NA	CAIGATAYGYTF	TGTGCCATCGGAGCGACAGCCTATGGCTACACCTTC
TRBV28	NA	TRBJ1-5	NA	CASSPVGRGAYQPQHF	TGTGCCAGCAGTCCAGTAGGCAGGGGCGCGTATCAGCCCCAGCATTTT
TRBV2	once	TRBJ2-7	NA	CASRTGRAYEQYF	TGTGCCAGCAGGACGGGAAGGGCCTACGAGCAGTACTTC
TRBV15	NA	TRBJ1-2	NA	CATSRPGTPKGLYGYTF	TGTGCCACCAGCCGACCAGGCACCCCGAAGGGTCTCTATGGCTACACCTTC
TRBV7-2	few	TRBJ1-1	NA	CASSLRAPRGGTEAFF	TGTGCCAGCAGCTTACGGGCTCCTCGAGGTGGGACTGAAGCTTTCTTT
TRBV30	NA	TRBJ1-1	NA	CAWSVRELNTEAFF	TGTGCCTGGAGTGTCAGGGAGTTGAACACTGAAGCTTTCTTT
TRBV29-1	NA	TRBJ2-1	TRBD1	CSASNSGTGHSYNEQFF	TGCAGCGCTTCAAACTCCGGGACAGGACATTCCTACAATGAGCAGTTCTTC
TRBV6-5	once	TRBJ1-2	NA	CASSTSGAGYTF	TGTGCCAGCAGTACCTCGGGGGCAGGCTACACCTTC
TRBV5-4	NA	TRBJ2-4	TRBD2	CASSTTSGGKNIQYF	TGTGCCAGCAGTACGACTAGCGGGGGGAAAAACATTCAGTACTTC
TRBV6-1	NA	TRBJ2-7	NA	CASRVGFIYEQYF	TGTGCCAGCAGAGTAGGTTTTATCTACGAGCAGTACTTC
TRBV6-1	NA	TRBJ2-7	NA	CASSVSGFRYEQYF	TGTGCCAGCAGTGTTTCGGGCTTTCGTTACGAGCAGTACTTC